The 25 T cell receptor beta chains below all came from one sample that was sequenced in a study of T cells in narcolepsy. Generated by immunoSEQ multiplex PCR, the TCRdb table keeps only in-frame clones and is missing some. The sample consists of about 31,000 clones, roughly 78% of them appearing once. Sequenced input: CD45RA- memory CD4+ T cells from PBMCs. The receptors derive from a human donor with narcolepsy.

This rearrangement joins TRBV29-1 to TRBJ1-3; 8 positions match TRBD1. After removal of 6 bases from V and 5 bases from J, the junction contained 12 bases not matched to a gene. The length of the CDR3 is 15 residues. From germline, CDR1 is SQVTM and CDR2 ANQGSEA. CDR3 sequence: CSVSKEDRGRNTIYF. The CDR3 DNA reads as TGCAGCGTGAGTAAAGAAGACAGGGGAAGAAACACCATATATTTT.

The CDR3 region is CASRKTRNTEAFF. CDR3 coding DNA: TGTGCCAGCAGGAAGACTAGGAACACTGAAGCTTTCTTT. This sequence joins TRBV6-1 and TRBJ1-1, with unresolved D. The CDR3 loop spans 13 amino acids. Trimming stripped 6 bases from V and 1 base from J, with 9 bases between. CDR1 and CDR2 (germline): MNHNS, SASEGT.

The chain links TRBV9 to TRBJ2-2; D not certain. V was cut by 0 bases and J by 0 bases, with 3 bases left in between. CDR1 and CDR2 (germline): SGDLS, YYNGEE. The CDR3 extends over 14 amino acids. The CDR3 loop is CASSVDPNTGELFF. For the CDR3, the DNA is TGTGCCAGCAGCGTAGATCCGAACACCGGGGAGCTGTTTTTT.

This rearrangement joins TRBV5-6 to TRBJ2-1; no clear D gene. The CDR3 contains 16 residues. Germline V CDR1 and CDR2: SGHDT, YYEEEE. Trimming removed 0 bases at V and 6 bases at J, with 16 bases between. The CDR3 DNA sequence: TGTGCCAGCAGCTTGGTGTTTATTAGTAGTGGCAATGAGCAGTTCTTC. It codes for CASSLVFISSGNEQFF.

The chain uses TRBV2 and TRBJ2-2, with no clear D. V was pared by 0 bases and J by 5 bases, with 10 bases between. Germline assignment: CDR1 SNHLY and CDR2 FYNNEI. This CDR3 comprises 15 residues. This chain's CDR3 is CASSEASSGTGELFF. CDR3 nucleotide sequence: TGTGCCAGCAGTGAAGCTTCGTCGGGTACCGGGGAGCTGTTTTTT.

The chain is built from TRBV2 and TRBJ2-5, with a weak D call TRBD2 (5 bases). Germline V gene data show CDR1 as SNHLY and CDR2 as FYNNEI. V was clipped by 7 bases and J by 0 bases, with 9 bases between them. CDR3 length: 13 residues. Here the CDR3 reads CASKERNQETQYF. The CDR3 nucleotides are TGTGCCAGCAAAGAGCGGAACCAAGAGACCCAGTACTTC.

V is TRBV6-5 and J is TRBJ1-1; D gene ambiguous. The CDR3 consists of 15 residues. With 5 bases removed from V and 1 base from J, the gap between germline ends came to 14 bases. CDR1 MNHEY and CDR2 SVGAGI come from the germline V gene. CDR3 sequence reads: CASSILRAPNTEAFF. The CDR3 DNA sequence: TGTGCCAGCAGTATACTGAGGGCGCCGAACACTGAAGCTTTCTTT.

V and J are TRBV21-1 and TRBJ2-5; no DNA check was done on the table's D call, TRBD2. TRBV21-1 is a recognized pseudogene. The CDR3 sequence is 15 residues long. The CDR3 region is CASSKRLAGQETQYF. The CDR3 DNA reads TGTGCCAGCAGCAAAAGACTAGCGGGGCAAGAGACCCAGTACTTC.

This chain joins TRBV21-1 and TRBJ1-2; the table's D call of TRBD1 was not tested on the DNA. TRBV21-1 is a listed pseudogene. This CDR3 has 15 amino acids. As DNA, the CDR3 is TGTGCCAGCAGCAGGCGTACAGCCGTTAACTATGGCTACACCTTC. Translating it yields CASSRRTAVNYGYTF.

The gene calls are TRBV19 and TRBJ2-3; 7 bases are shared with TRBD2. The germline V gene encodes CDR1 LNHDA and CDR2 SQIVND (reference sequence). CDR3 size: 12 residues. The V segment lost 4 bases and the J segment 10 bases; nucleotides outside the gene matches: 5. DNA for the CDR3: TGTGCCAGTAGTACCCCTAGCGGACCGCAGTATTTT. Its protein is CASSTPSGPQYF.

The chain links TRBV13 to TRBJ1-3; 8 positions match TRBD1. The ends lost 4 bases at V and 1 base at J; junction bases unmatched: 3. This CDR3 region has 15 residues. CDR1 and CDR2 from the germline V gene are PRHDT and FYEKMQ (reference sequence). The CDR3 protein is CASSWGTGSGNTIYF. CDR3 nucleotide sequence: TGTGCCAGCAGCTGGGGGACAGGATCTGGAAACACCATATATTTT. Using reference TRBV13 and TRBJ1-3 for the parts outside the CDR3, the full variable domain is AAGVIQSPRHLIKEKRETATLKCYPIPRHDTVYWYQQGPGQDPQFLISFYEKMQSDKGSIPDRFSAQQFSDYHSELNMSSLELGDSALYFCASSWGTGSGNTIYFGEGSWLTVV.

This chain uses TRBV19 with TRBJ1-3, with no clear D. The CDR3 is 16 amino acids. Germline V gene data show CDR1 as LNHDA and CDR2 as SQIVND (reference sequence). V gave up 3 bases and J gave up 0 bases, with 12 bases separating them. CDR3 in DNA: TGTGCCAGTAGTATCGACTCGGCCAGCTCTGGAAACACCATATATTTT. It encodes CASSIDSASSGNTIYF.

The chain employs TRBV6-4 and TRBJ2-1, with TRBD2 identical over 12 bases. The germline V gene has CDR1 MRHNA and CDR2 SNTAGT. The V gene end was trimmed by 6 bases and the J gene end by 4 bases; junction bases not matched to a gene: 7. The CDR3 runs 16 residues. CDR3 DNA: TGTGCCAGCAGAGGAATCGGGACTAGCGGGTACAATGAGCAGTTCTTC. Protein product: CASRGIGTSGYNEQFF.

This clone has a handful of counts. The gene calls are TRBV6-1 and TRBJ1-1; 7 bases are a match to TRBD1. Per the germline V gene, CDR1 is MNHNS and CDR2 is SASEGT. There are 12 residues in the CDR3. The V and J ends lost 6 bases and 7 bases, in that order; junction bases with no gene match: 5. This CDR3 reads CASRVNRGEAFF. The CDR3 nucleotides read TGTGCCAGCAGAGTAAACAGGGGTGAAGCTTTCTTT.

The rearrangement uses TRBV7-9 and TRBJ2-7; tentatively, D is TRBD2 (5 bases). V was pared by 0 bases and J by 0 bases, with 12 bases between. CDR1 and CDR2 (germline): SEHNR, FQNEAQ (reference sequence). This CDR3 region has 16 residues. The CDR3 loop reads CASSLARGKSSYEQYF. The CDR3 DNA follows: TGTGCCAGCAGCTTAGCTCGGGGAAAGAGCTCCTACGAGCAGTACTTC.

In DNA, the CDR3 is TGCGCCAGCAGCTTGAGGGGCGTTGCCCAAGAGACCCAGTACTTC. It specifies CASSLRGVAQETQYF. The chain is built from TRBV5-1 and TRBJ2-5; possibly TRBD1 for D (5 bases). Germline V gene lookup returns CDR1 SGHRS and CDR2 YFSETQ. CDR3 length: 15 residues. The V end lost 1 base, the J end lost 1 base, and 11 bases lay between the germline ends.

The chain combines TRBV19 with TRBJ2-3, with 10 bases that match TRBD2. The ends lost 3 bases at V and 6 bases at J; junction bases unmatched: 3. This CDR3 is built from 14 residues. Germline CDR1 and CDR2: LNHDA and SQIVND (reference sequence). The CDR3 here is CASSIGLAVDTQYF. In nucleotides, the CDR3 is TGTGCCAGTAGTATCGGACTAGCGGTGGATACGCAGTATTTT.

This chain joins TRBV9 and TRBJ2-6, with D perhaps TRBD1 (7 bases). Germline CDR1 is SGDLS and CDR2 is YYNGEE. V was cut by 5 bases and J by 3 bases, with 21 bases left in between. This CDR3 comprises 18 residues. DNA of the CDR3: TGTGCCAGCAGTGCGGGACAGAGCCTTAGGTATGGGGCCAACGTCCTGACTTTC. Protein: CASSAGQSLRYGANVLTF.

This sequence joins TRBV11-2 and TRBJ2-7; possible D gene TRBD2, 7 bases. V dropped 4 bases and J dropped 3 bases, with 10 bases sitting between them. The V gene's germline CDR1 is SGHAT and CDR2 FQNNGV. This CDR3 contains 13 residues. CDR3 nucleotide sequence: TGTGCCAGCAGCTCAGGGGACTACTACGAGCAGTACTTC. It encodes CASSSGDYYEQYF.

This clone has just a few counts. J is TRBJ1-3 and V is TRBV5-1; D unresolved. Trimming stripped 4 bases from V and 0 bases from J, with 11 bases between. The V gene's germline CDR1 is SGHRS and CDR2 YFSETQ. This CDR3 is 15 amino acids long. The CDR3 is CASSRDLSSGNTIYF. DNA of the CDR3: TGCGCCAGCAGCCGTGACCTGAGCTCTGGAAACACCATATATTTT.

This clone has a handful of counts. The genes are TRBV19 and TRBJ1-4; D not resolved. CDR3 length: 15 residues. The germline gives CDR1 LNHDA, CDR2 SQIVND (reference sequence). Trimming pared 4 bases from V and 0 bases from J, leaving 9 bases between. In DNA, the CDR3 is TGTGCCAGTAGTAAGGGCTCCACAACTAATGAAAAACTGTTTTTT. It encodes CASSKGSTTNEKLFF. The full variable domain, rest sourced from reference TRBV19 and TRBJ1-4, is DGGITQSPKYLFRKEGQNVTLSCEQNLNHDAMYWYRQDPGQGLRLIYYSQIVNDFQKGDIAEGYSVSREKKESFPLTVTSAQKNPTAFYLCASSKGSTTNEKLFFGSGTQLSVL.

The chain employs TRBV5-8 and TRBJ2-1; D might be TRBD1 or TRBD2, each matching 5 bases. Germline V lookup: CDR1 SGHTS, CDR2 YDEGEE. The V end was cut by 2 bases, the J end by 4 bases, with 13 bases between. This CDR3 spans 15 amino acids. The CDR3 DNA reads TGTGCCAGCAGCTTAGGGACCCCTGGGTACAATGAGCAGTTCTTC. As protein: CASSLGTPGYNEQFF.

This chain joins TRBV7-9 and TRBJ2-7; D unresolved. The CDR3 extends over 15 amino acids. V was cut by 4 bases and J by 5 bases, with 18 bases left in between. CDR1 is SEHNR and CDR2 is FQNEAQ in the germline V gene (reference sequence). The CDR3 nucleotides are TGTGCCAGCAGCTCTACACAGCCATCGTCTAACGAGCAGTACTTC. It codes for CASSSTQPSSNEQYF.

The gene calls are TRBV7-9 and TRBJ1-2; 9 bases are a match to TRBD1. Germline CDR1 reads SEHNR; CDR2 reads FQNEAQ (reference sequence). J lost 3 bases, V lost 6 bases, and 5 bases had no gene match. The CDR3 is made up of 14 amino acids. This CDR3 reads CASSRDRVDYGYTF. CDR3 in DNA: TGTGCCAGCAGTCGGGACAGGGTTGACTATGGCTACACCTTC.

CDR3 DNA sequence: TGTGCCAGCAGCAAAGCGCAAGGCAGGGAGAAATCGGACCGGAACTCTGGGGCCAACGTCCTGACTTTC. Amino acids: CASSKAQGREKSDRNSGANVLTF. This chain connects TRBV21-1 to TRBJ2-6. TRBV21-1 is a listed pseudogene. The CDR3 is made up of 23 amino acids.